Described below is a single T cell receptor beta chain sequence and its context. Its target is not known. Sample time point: baseline pretreatment blood. Treatment denoted: 15 Gy SBRT to primary tumor, nephrectomy 4 weeks later. Blood was sampled at baseline, 2 weeks and 4 weeks after SBRT. From germline, CDR1 is SGHRS and CDR2 YFSETQ. The CDR3 totals 14 residues. Trimming cost V 4 bases and J 1 base; bases outside gene matches: 2. The protocol was immunoSEQ multiplex PCR, while the TCRdb copy is restricted to in-frame clones and leaves out a portion. The repertoire holds about 130,000 clones, with roughly 80% as singletons. The sample is drawn from a study of radiation and T cells in renal cell carcinoma. Turning to the study itself: Nephrectomy followed 15 Gy stereotactic body radiation by 4 weeks. Study-level findings and limits: Without pretreatment biopsies, baseline tumor clonotype presence was undetermined. From baseline, blood top tumor clonotypes peaked at 2 weeks post-radiation.

This sample comprised blood, obtained from a patient whose treatment included radiotherapy and nephrectomy. The chain links TRBV5-1 to TRBJ2-3, with 8 bases fitting TRBD2. This receptor was identified in a woman aged 60-75 years with renal cell carcinoma. The CDR3 is CASSPAGGTDTQYF. As DNA, the CDR3 is TGCGCCAGCAGCCCAGCGGGAGGCACAGATACGCAGTATTTT.